These 9 T cell receptor beta chains came from one sample sequenced in a study of CD8 T cells in ankylosing spondylitis. One entry per CDR3 protein results from TCRdb running MiXCR on the 5' RACE reads. Here the sample spans approximately 220,000 distinct CDR3 sequences, more than 25% being singletons. The sequenced sample consisted of blood, either unsorted or a sorted T cell fraction (not recorded which). The origin of the receptors is a male donor with ankylosing spondylitis or in good health (not recorded which).

This clonotype was picked up a small number of times. The chain recombines TRBV29-1 with TRBJ2-7, with D unresolved. Trimming stripped 4 bases from V and 0 bases from J, with 7 bases between. This CDR3 is built from 12 residues. Germline V gives CDR1 SQVTM, CDR2 ANQGSEA. This chain's CDR3 is CSVAGFSYEQYF. The CDR3 DNA follows: TGCAGCGTTGCCGGGTTCTCCTACGAGCAGTACTTC.

This clonotype was recorded at least ten times. V and J are TRBV6-5 and TRBJ1-2, with 7 bases fitting TRBD1. Trimming at V came to 0 bases and at J to 3 bases, leaving 4 bases not matched to a gene. The CDR3 runs 15 residues. Germline V lookup: CDR1 MNHEY, CDR2 SVGAGI. The CDR3 DNA is TGTGCCAGCAGTTACTCCGGACAGGATCACTATGGCTACACCTTC. It specifies CASSYSGQDHYGYTF.

This clonotype was seen repeatedly, ten times or more. The J gene is TRBJ2-1, the V gene TRBV7-2; TRBD2 matches 9 bases. CDR3 length equals 17 residues. Germline V gives CDR1 SGHTA, CDR2 FQGNSA. The V segment lost 5 bases and the J segment 5 bases; nucleotides outside the gene matches: 13. As DNA, the CDR3 is TGTGCCAGCAGCGTAATTAGCGGGAGAAGAGCGAACAATGAGCAGTTCTTC. This codes for CASSVISGRRANNEQFF.

The genes are TRBV7-2 and TRBJ2-7; tentative D call: TRBD1 (6 bases). Germline V CDR1 and CDR2: SGHTA, FQGNSA. V lost 3 bases and J lost 2, with 11 bases in between. The CDR3 runs to 14 residues. This chain's CDR3 is CASSFQTGPYEQYF. CDR3 DNA: TGTGCCAGCAGCTTCCAGACAGGTCCCTACGAGCAGTACTTC.

The chain links TRBV20-1 to TRBJ2-1; D is perhaps TRBD2 (6 bases). Trimming stripped 5 bases from V and 13 bases from J, with 18 bases between. The CDR3 sequence is 12 residues long. From germline, CDR1 is DFQATT and CDR2 SNEGSKA (reference sequence). For the CDR3, the DNA is TGCAGTGCTGACTTCACCGGGACTCGTCAGTTCTTC. It specifies CSADFTGTRQFF.

In its sample, this clonotype was seen many times. The chain recombines TRBV20-1 with TRBJ2-5; TRBD1 matches at 7 bases. This CDR3 region has 15 residues. V shed 4 bases and J 1 base; nucleotides not matched to a gene: 9. Germline assignment: CDR1 DFQATT and CDR2 SNEGSKA (reference sequence). In nucleotides, the CDR3 is TGCAGTGCTACGACAGGGAGCACCCCCCAAGAGACCCAGTACTTC. This sequence encodes CSATTGSTPQETQYF.

The chain links TRBV29-1 to TRBJ2-1; 10 bases are a match to TRBD1. The CDR3 is 15 residues long. The trim removed 1 base at V and 5 bases at J, leaving 5 bases unmatched. Germline V CDR1 and CDR2: SQVTM, ANQGSEA. CDR3 nucleotide sequence: TGCAGCGTTGAAGTGACAGGGGGCTTGAACAATGAGCAGTTCTTC. This sequence encodes CSVEVTGGLNNEQFF.

The chain uses TRBV6-1 and TRBJ1-2; D ambiguous. Trimming pared 5 bases from V and 7 bases from J, leaving 14 bases between. The V gene's germline CDR1 is MNHNS and CDR2 SASEGT. The CDR3 contains 13 residues. The CDR3 region has the DNA TGTGCCAGCAGTCCCGGATCTGACTCTGGCTACACCTTC. Translation: CASSPGSDSGYTF.

V gene TRBV29-1 combines with J gene TRBJ2-2, with a weak D call TRBD1 (5 bases). The CDR3 is 13 residues long. V lost 1 base to trimming and J lost 4 bases, with 7 bases between them. CDR1 is SQVTM, CDR2 ANQGSEA, per germline. This CDR3 reads CSVEAGPTGELFF. The CDR3 DNA sequence: TGCAGCGTTGAAGCAGGGCCCACCGGGGAGCTGTTTTTT.